These 31 T cell receptor beta chains were sequenced from one sample in a study of T cell changes during pregnancy in multiple sclerosis. Data came from immunoSEQ multiplex PCR; TCRdb stores just in-frame clones and leaves some out. The repertoire holds just under 65,000 clones, with 90% to 95% as singletons. The source was peripheral blood, collected after pregnancy. All receptors come from a female donor in good health, enrolled as a control in a pregnancy study.

The sample holds one count of this clone. The chain carries TRBV14 and TRBJ1-2, with 9 bases lining up with TRBD1. Germline loops: CDR1 SGHDN, CDR2 FVKESK. Germline trimming cut 0 bases from V and 4 bases from J; bases unmatched to any gene: 15. The CDR3 has 19 amino acids. The CDR3 DNA follows: TGTGCCAGCAGCCAAGAAGGGACAGGGCTCGGCTCGTGGTCCTATGGCTACACCTTC. Translating it yields CASSQEGTGLGSWSYGYTF. Complete variable domain (other parts from reference TRBV14 and TRBJ1-2): EAGVTQFPSHSVIEKGQTVTLRCDPISGHDNLYWYRRVMGKEIKFLLHFVKESKQDESGMPNNRFLAERTGGTYSTLKVQPAELEDSGVYFCASSQEGTGLGSWSYGYTFGSGTRLTVV.

This clone was detected only once. The chain recombines TRBV7-9 with TRBJ1-1, with D possibly being TRBD1 (6 bases). Germline-derived CDR1 and CDR2 are SEHNR and FQNEAQ (reference sequence). Trimming pared 1 base from V and 5 bases from J, leaving 14 bases between. CDR3 length equals 15 residues. The CDR3 protein is CASSLVEQGGTEAFF. DNA of the CDR3: TGTGCCAGCAGCTTAGTGGAACAGGGTGGGACTGAAGCTTTCTTT.

The chain is built from TRBV19 and TRBJ1-5; 7 bases match TRBD1. This CDR3 region has 12 residues. The germline V gene encodes CDR1 LNHDA and CDR2 SQIVND (reference sequence). The trim removed 11 bases at V and 5 bases at J, leaving 6 bases unmatched. DNA for the CDR3: TGTGCCGGGCGACAGGGAGATCAGCCCCAGCATTTT. It codes for CAGRQGDQPQHF.

This rearrangement joins TRBV29-1 to TRBJ2-1; D is ambiguous. This CDR3 comprises 15 residues. Deletions cut 0 bases from V and 4 bases from J, with 13 bases between. The V gene's germline CDR1 is SQVTM and CDR2 ANQGSEA. CDR3 in amino acids: CSVEDPAAKYNEQFF. The CDR3 DNA follows: TGCAGCGTTGAAGATCCGGCAGCGAAGTACAATGAGCAGTTCTTC.

J is TRBJ1-5 and V is TRBV9, with 8 bases that match TRBD1. CDR1 and CDR2 from the germline V gene are SGDLS and YYNGEE. The CDR3 loop spans 17 amino acids. Unmatched junction bases numbered 13, after V lost 8 bases and J lost 0 bases. This chain's CDR3 is CASPGPGQDYSNQPQHF. For the CDR3, the DNA is TGTGCCAGTCCGGGGCCGGGACAGGACTATAGCAATCAGCCCCAGCATTTT. Together with reference TRBV9 and TRBJ1-5, the CDR3 gives the full variable domain: DSGVTQTPKHLITATGQRVTLRCSPRSGDLSVYWYQQSLDQGLQFLIQYYNGEERAKGNILERFSAQQFPDLHSELNLSSLELGDSALYFCASPGPGQDYSNQPQHFGDGTRLSIL.

The CDR3 spells CASSPEGQRNTEAFF. Here the CDR3 DNA reads TGTGCCAGCAGCCCGGAGGGACAGAGGAACACTGAAGCTTTCTTT. V is TRBV7-2 and J is TRBJ1-1; 7 bases line up with TRBD1. The CDR3 sequence is 15 residues long. Germline V lookup: CDR1 SGHTA, CDR2 FQGNSA. Unmatched junction bases numbered 7, after V lost 5 bases and J lost 1 base. Looking up the rest from reference TRBV7-2 and TRBJ1-1 gives the full variable domain: GAGVSQSPSNKVTEKGKDVELRCDPISGHTALYWYRQSLGQGLEFLIYFQGNSAPDKSGLPSDRFSAERTGGSVSTLTIQRTQQEDSAVYLCASSPEGQRNTEAFFGQGTRLTVV.

This chain links TRBV29-1 with TRBJ2-7; 11 bases map to TRBD2. Trimming removed 4 bases from V and 1 base from J; junction bases left unmatched: 6. Germline assignment: CDR1 SQVTM and CDR2 ANQGSEA. The CDR3 is made up of 15 amino acids. The DNA for the CDR3 is TGCAGCGTTGTAATCCCTAGCGGGGGGTCCTACGAGCAGTACTTC. This translates into CSVVIPSGGSYEQYF.

This clone was picked up one time. The chain joins TRBV5-6 to TRBJ2-7; possible D gene TRBD2, 6 bases. The CDR3 consists of 11 residues. Germline loops: CDR1 SGHDT, CDR2 YYEEEE. V lost 1 base and J 7 bases, leaving 6 bases between the germline ends. The CDR3 spells CASSLSGEQYF. CDR3 DNA sequence: TGTGCCAGCAGCTTGAGCGGGGAGCAGTACTTC.

This chain uses TRBV9 with TRBJ2-3; the D gene is possibly TRBD2 (5 bases). CDR3 length equals 14 residues. Germline CDR1 and CDR2: SGDLS and YYNGEE. V lost 4 bases, J lost 2 bases, and 11 bases lay in between. As DNA, the CDR3 is TGTGCCAGCAGCACCACTAGACTCACAGATACGCAGTATTTT. Translation: CASSTTRLTDTQYF.

The rearrangement uses TRBV6-4 and TRBJ1-1, with a weak D call TRBD1 (5 bases). Germline lookup yields CDR1 MRHNA and CDR2 SNTAGT. There are 15 residues in the CDR3. V shed 6 bases and J shed 0 bases, with 14 bases lying between them. CDR3 sequence reads: CASRDKTGVNTEAFF. CDR3 sequence (DNA): TGTGCCAGCAGAGATAAAACAGGAGTGAACACTGAAGCTTTCTTT.

The chain joins TRBV9 to TRBJ1-6; 10 bases line up with TRBD1. Trimming took 2 bases from V and 0 from J; bases not matched to a gene: 5. CDR1 SGDLS and CDR2 YYNGEE come from the germline V gene. CDR3 size: 18 residues. The DNA of the CDR3 is TGTGCCAGCAGCGTGGAGGGACAGGGGAGCTCCTATAATTCACCCCTCCACTTT. Amino acid sequence: CASSVEGQGSSYNSPLHF.

This clone was seen only a few times. The V gene is TRBV6-1, the J gene TRBJ2-2; 10 bases are a match to TRBD1. CDR3 length: 14 amino acids. Germline-derived CDR1 and CDR2 are MNHNS and SASEGT. V was pared by 7 bases and J by 5 bases, with 4 bases of the junction left unmatched. CDR3 in amino acids: CASKWGQGTGELFF. CDR3 DNA: TGTGCCAGCAAGTGGGGACAGGGGACCGGGGAGCTGTTTTTT.

The V gene is TRBV7-9, the J gene TRBJ1-4, with 10 bases lining up with TRBD1. In germline, CDR1 is SEHNR, CDR2 FQNEAQ (reference sequence). CDR3 length equals 17 residues. Unmatched junction bases numbered 9, after V lost 5 bases and J lost 3 bases. The CDR3 DNA reads as TGTGCCAGCAGCCCTGGGGGACAGGGGCTCCCTAATGAAAAACTGTTTTTT. Translated: CASSPGGQGLPNEKLFF.

The DNA for the CDR3 is TGTGCCTGGAGTGTATCGAACCCCCGGGGGAATCAGCCCCAGCATTTT. Protein product: CAWSVSNPRGNQPQHF. The rearrangement joins TRBV30 to TRBJ1-5; a weak D match, TRBD1 (5 bases). This CDR3 has 16 amino acids. The ends were cut back, 0 bases at V and 4 bases at J, with 16 bases in the middle. Germline V gene data show CDR1 as GTSNPN and CDR2 as SVGIG (reference sequence). The variable domain in full, with the rest retrieved from reference TRBV30 and TRBJ1-5, is SQTIHQWPATLVQPVGSPLSLECTVEGTSNPNLYWYRQAAGRGLQLLFYSVGIGQISSEVPQNLSASRPQDRQFILSSKKLLLSDSGFYLCAWSVSNPRGNQPQHFGDGTRLSIL.

The V call is TRBV18, the J call TRBJ2-7; no clear D. This CDR3 comprises 14 residues. The V end lost 2 bases, the J end lost 0 bases, and 8 bases lay between the germline ends. Germline-derived CDR1 and CDR2 are KGHSH and LQKENI. The CDR3 sequence is CASSPTLSSYEQYF. CDR3 coding DNA: TGTGCCAGCTCACCAACATTAAGCTCCTACGAGCAGTACTTC.

Only a few counts were recorded for this clone. The rearrangement links TRBV19 to TRBJ1-2; 8 bases map to TRBD1. Germline V lookup: CDR1 LNHDA, CDR2 SQIVND (reference sequence). The length of the CDR3 is 13 residues. The J segment lost 5 bases and the V segment lost 4 bases, leaving 3 bases of the junction unmatched. For the CDR3, the DNA is TGTGCCAGTAGTAAGGACAGGGAATATGGCTACACCTTC. As protein: CASSKDREYGYTF.

The V and J genes are TRBV9 and TRBJ2-5, with TRBD1 matching 9 bases. This CDR3 is built from 16 residues. The junction had 10 bases not matched to a gene; V was cut back by 4 bases and J by 3 bases. Looked up from germline, CDR1 is SGDLS and CDR2 is YYNGEE. CDR3 nucleotides: TGTGCCAGCAGCTATCTGCAGGGACAGGGAAAAGAGACCCAGTACTTC. Protein: CASSYLQGQGKETQYF.

V is TRBV19 and J is TRBJ2-3, with a possible D match to TRBD2 (5 bases). Trimming cost V 2 bases and J 2 bases, with 14 bases left between them. Germline CDR1 LNHDA, CDR2 SQIVND (reference sequence). The CDR3 length is 16 residues. CDR3 bases: TGTGCCAGTAGTATAACGGGGATCTCTCACACAGATACGCAGTATTTT. It yields the protein CASSITGISHTDTQYF.

V gene TRBV7-2 combines with J gene TRBJ1-2, with D unclear. This CDR3 region has 14 residues. V was shortened by 5 bases and J by 4 bases, with 14 bases between the two germline ends. Germline V gene data show CDR1 as SGHTA and CDR2 as FQGNSA. The CDR3 loop reads CASSPVSGPYGYTF. The CDR3 DNA sequence: TGTGCCAGCAGCCCAGTAAGTGGTCCCTATGGCTACACCTTC. The entire variable domain, with the rest obtained from reference TRBV7-2 and TRBJ1-2, is as follows: GAGVSQSPSNKVTEKGKDVELRCDPISGHTALYWYRQSLGQGLEFLIYFQGNSAPDKSGLPSDRFSAERTGGSVSTLTIQRTQQEDSAVYLCASSPVSGPYGYTFGSGTRLTVV.

The rearrangement links TRBV4-1 to TRBJ1-5; TRBD1 agrees at 7 bases. Germline values: CDR1 MGHRA, CDR2 YSYEKL. V lost 2 bases, J lost 6 bases, and 10 bases stayed unmatched. The CDR3 extends over 16 amino acids. The CDR3 region is CASSQNTGVRGQPQHF. The CDR3 region has the DNA TGCGCCAGCAGCCAAAATACAGGGGTAAGGGGTCAGCCCCAGCATTTT.

This chain connects TRBV9 to TRBJ2-3; unclear D gene. V lost 1 base to trimming and J lost 0 bases, with 12 bases between them. Germline V gene data show CDR1 as SGDLS and CDR2 as YYNGEE. This CDR3 is built from 16 residues. The CDR3 nucleotides are TGTGCCAGCAGCGTACAGGCAGCTCTTAGCACAGATACGCAGTATTTT. This gives the protein CASSVQAALSTDTQYF.

The rearrangement uses TRBV11-2 and TRBJ2-1; D perhaps matches TRBD2 (6 bases). The CDR3 length is 15 residues. V lost 5 bases to trimming and J lost 6 bases, with 17 bases between them. Germline V gives CDR1 SGHAT, CDR2 FQNNGV. The CDR3 loop is CASSNRTGLPNEQFF. For the CDR3, the DNA is TGTGCCAGCAGCAATAGAACGGGACTGCCCAATGAGCAGTTCTTC.

The chain carries TRBV14 and TRBJ2-1; 9 bases agree with TRBD2. This CDR3 is built from 16 residues. Per the germline V gene, CDR1 is SGHDN and CDR2 is FVKESK. The junction had 13 bases not matched to a gene; V was cut back by 4 bases and J by 9 bases. CDR3 sequence reads: CASSPHVGRGGSEQFF. The CDR3 coding sequence is TGTGCCAGCAGCCCCCATGTGGGGCGGGGGGGTAGTGAGCAGTTCTTC.

The gene calls are TRBV5-6 and TRBJ2-7; 9 positions agree with TRBD1. The V and J ends lost 3 bases and 5 bases, in that order; junction bases with no gene match: 3. The CDR3 is made up of 13 amino acids. Germline-derived CDR1 and CDR2 are SGHDT and YYEEEE. CDR3 sequence: CASSWGQGDEQYF. As DNA, the CDR3 is TGTGCCAGCAGCTGGGGACAGGGCGACGAGCAGTACTTC.

The rearrangement links TRBV21-1 to TRBJ1-1; the table's D call of TRBD1 was not tested on the DNA. TRBV21-1 is assigned pseudogene status. The CDR3 has 20 residues. The CDR3 DNA reads TGTGCCAGCAGCAAAGCCGCCTTGGACAGGGGTCTCTCAATGAACACTGAAGCTTTCTTT. Protein: CASSKAALDRGLSMNTEAFF.

The chain employs TRBV7-9 and TRBJ1-5; D perhaps matches TRBD1 (5 bases). With 5 bases removed from V and 6 bases from J, the gap between germline ends came to 11 bases. This CDR3 has 13 amino acids. The germline V gene has CDR1 SEHNR and CDR2 FQNEAQ (reference sequence). The DNA of the CDR3 is TGTGCCAGCAGCCCCGGAGGGGCTCAGCCCCAGCATTTT. It is translated as CASSPGGAQPQHF. Based on the CDR3 plus reference TRBV7-9 and TRBJ1-5, the full variable domain is DTGVSQNPRHKITKRGQNVTFRCDPISEHNRLYWYRQTLGQGPEFLTYFQNEAQLEKSRLLSDRFSAERPKGSFSTLEIQRTEQGDSAMYLCASSPGGAQPQHFGDGTRLSIL.

The J gene is TRBJ2-5, the V gene TRBV19; D remains unclear. The J call may be faulty, since TRBJ2-7 better matches the DNA end. Per the germline V gene, CDR1 is LNHDA and CDR2 is SQIVND (reference sequence). The CDR3 runs to 15 residues. DNA for the CDR3: TGTGCCAGTAGTATCGGTGGGCGATTTTCCTACGAGCAGTACTTC. Amino acids: CASSIGGRFSYEQYF.

The CDR3 DNA reads as TGTGCCAGCAGCCAAGAATCGGGACAGGGTTACACTGAAGCTTTCTTT. This codes for CASSQESGQGYTEAFF. The J gene is TRBJ1-1, the V gene TRBV4-2; 9 bases fit TRBD1. This CDR3 has 16 residues. Germline V lookup: CDR1 LGHNA, CDR2 YNFKEQ. Unmatched junction bases numbered 5, after V lost 0 bases and J lost 3 bases.

CDR3 bases: TGTGCCAGCAGCCAAGGGACAGGGGCCGGCTACACCTTC. It encodes CASSQGTGAGYTF. V is TRBV6-6 and J is TRBJ1-2; 10 bases agree with TRBD1. J gave up 8 bases and V 6 bases, and 6 bases lay outside the gene matches. CDR3 length equals 13 residues. Germline assignment: CDR1 MNHNY and CDR2 SVGAGI (reference sequence).

V gene TRBV15 combines with J gene TRBJ1-1; 11 bases fit TRBD1. This CDR3 has 14 amino acids. Germline loops: CDR1 LNHNV, CDR2 YYDKDF (reference sequence). Germline trimming cut 1 base from V and 7 bases from J; bases unmatched to any gene: 2. DNA of the CDR3: TGTGCCACCAGCAGAGGGGACAGGGGGAATGAAGCTTTCTTT. It is translated as CATSRGDRGNEAFF. Full variable domain (remainder filled in from reference TRBV15 and TRBJ1-1): DAMVIQNPRYQVTQFGKPVTLSCSQTLNHNVMYWYQQKSSQAPKLLFHYYDKDFNNEADTPDNFQSRRPNTSFCFLDIRSPGLGDTAMYLCATSRGDRGNEAFFGQGTRLTVV.

The chain uses TRBV7-3 and TRBJ2-7; TRBD2 is a possible D gene (6 bases). The CDR3 loop spans 14 amino acids. Germline V gene sequence: CDR1 SGHTA, CDR2 FQGTGA. V was trimmed by 5 bases and J by 2 bases, leaving 13 bases between them. The CDR3 reads CASSPSAFAYEQYF. The CDR3 DNA sequence: TGTGCCAGCAGCCCTAGCGCCTTTGCCTACGAGCAGTACTTC.